This T cell receptor beta chain was recorded in a study of T cell responses to AZD1222 COVID-19 vaccine. Produced via immunoSEQ multiplex PCR; TCRdb's table is partial and in-frame only. The table includes more than 95,000 clones, more than 85% detected once. The length of the CDR3 is 17 residues. From germline, CDR1 is SGHTA and CDR2 FQGNSA. V trimming: 1 base; J trimming: 4 bases; junction bases outside the gene matches: 7. V usage is TRBV7-2 and J usage is TRBJ2-2, with 9 bases fitting TRBD2. The TCR originated in an adult in good health. The material sequenced was peripheral blood, taken on day 0 of AZD1222 vaccination. The CDR3 DNA is TGTGCCAGCAGCTTAGGGCGGGAGGGCCTTTTCACCGGGGAGCTGTTTTTT. It specifies CASSLGREGLFTGELFF. Using reference TRBV7-2 and TRBJ2-2 for the parts outside the CDR3, the full variable domain is GAGVSQSPSNKVTEKGKDVELRCDPISGHTALYWYRQSLGQGLEFLIYFQGNSAPDKSGLPSDRFSAERTGGSVSTLTIQRTQQEDSAVYLCASSLGREGLFTGELFFGEGSRLTVL.